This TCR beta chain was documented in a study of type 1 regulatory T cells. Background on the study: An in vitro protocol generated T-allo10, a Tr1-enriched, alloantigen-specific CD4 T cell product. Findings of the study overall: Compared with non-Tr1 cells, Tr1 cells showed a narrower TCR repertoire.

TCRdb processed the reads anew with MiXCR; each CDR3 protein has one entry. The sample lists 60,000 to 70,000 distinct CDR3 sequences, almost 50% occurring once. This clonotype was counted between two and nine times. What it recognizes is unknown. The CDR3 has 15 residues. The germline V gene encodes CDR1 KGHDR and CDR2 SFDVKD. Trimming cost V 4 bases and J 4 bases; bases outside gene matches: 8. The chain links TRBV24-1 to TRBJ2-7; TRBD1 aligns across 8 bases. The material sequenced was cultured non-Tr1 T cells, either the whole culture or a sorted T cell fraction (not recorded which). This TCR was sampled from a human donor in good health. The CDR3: CATSDPGQVPYEQYF. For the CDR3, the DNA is TGTGCCACCAGTGACCCGGGACAGGTTCCATACGAGCAGTACTTC.